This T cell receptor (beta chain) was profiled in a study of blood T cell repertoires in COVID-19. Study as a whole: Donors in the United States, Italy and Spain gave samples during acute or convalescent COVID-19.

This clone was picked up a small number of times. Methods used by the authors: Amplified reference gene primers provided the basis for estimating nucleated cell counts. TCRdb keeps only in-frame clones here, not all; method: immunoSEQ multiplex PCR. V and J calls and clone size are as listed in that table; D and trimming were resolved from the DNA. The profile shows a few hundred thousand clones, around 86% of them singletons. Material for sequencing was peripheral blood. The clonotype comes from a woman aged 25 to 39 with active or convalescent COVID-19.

DNA of the CDR3: TGTGCCAGCAGTGGACGGACTCTATATGGCTACACCTTC. This gives the protein CASSGRTLYGYTF. The chain has TRBV12-3 or TRBV12-4 and TRBJ1-2; D unclear. The ends were cut back, 5 bases at V and 5 bases at J, with 12 bases in the middle. The CDR3 has 13 residues.